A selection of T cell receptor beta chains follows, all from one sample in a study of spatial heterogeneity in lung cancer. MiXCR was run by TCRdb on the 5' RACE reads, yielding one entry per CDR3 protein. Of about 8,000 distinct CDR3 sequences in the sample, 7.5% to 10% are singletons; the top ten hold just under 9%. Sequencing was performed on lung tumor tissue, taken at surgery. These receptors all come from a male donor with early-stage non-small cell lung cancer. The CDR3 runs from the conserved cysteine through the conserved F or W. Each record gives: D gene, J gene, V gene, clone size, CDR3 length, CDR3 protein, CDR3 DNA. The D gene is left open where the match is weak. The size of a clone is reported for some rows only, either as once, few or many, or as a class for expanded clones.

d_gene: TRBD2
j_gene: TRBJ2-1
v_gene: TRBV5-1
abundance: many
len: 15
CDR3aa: CASSGTSGSVNEQFF
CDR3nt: TGCGCCAGCAGCGGAACTAGCGGGAGTGTCAATGAGCAGTTCTTC

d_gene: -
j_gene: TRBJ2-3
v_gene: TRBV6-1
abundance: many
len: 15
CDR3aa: CASSAGIVSPDTQYF
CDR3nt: TGTGCCAGCAGTGCCGGGATAGTAAGCCCAGATACGCAGTATTTT

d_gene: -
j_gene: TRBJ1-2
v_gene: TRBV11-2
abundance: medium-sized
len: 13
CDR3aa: CASSRSSSYGYTF
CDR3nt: TGTGCCAGCAGCCGGTCGTCGTCCTATGGCTACACCTTC

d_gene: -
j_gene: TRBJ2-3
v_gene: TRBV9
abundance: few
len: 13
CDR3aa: CASSGQQTDTQYF
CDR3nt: TGTGCCAGCAGCGGACAACAGACAGATACGCAGTATTTT

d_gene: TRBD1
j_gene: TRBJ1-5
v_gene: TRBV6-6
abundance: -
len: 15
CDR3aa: CASSYIGTENQPQHF
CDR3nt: TGTGCCAGCAGTTACATCGGGACAGAGAATCAGCCCCAGCATTTT

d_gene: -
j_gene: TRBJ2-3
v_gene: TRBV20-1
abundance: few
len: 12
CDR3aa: CSAPTRADTQYF
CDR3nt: TGCAGTGCTCCAACCCGCGCAGATACGCAGTATTTT

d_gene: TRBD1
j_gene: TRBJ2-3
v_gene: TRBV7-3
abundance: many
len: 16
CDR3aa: CASSGWTGKVPDTQYF
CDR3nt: TGTGCCAGCAGCGGGTGGACAGGGAAGGTCCCAGATACGCAGTATTTT

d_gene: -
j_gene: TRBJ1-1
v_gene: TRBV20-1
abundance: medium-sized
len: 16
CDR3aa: CSARDDATALFTEAFF
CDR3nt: TGCAGTGCTAGAGATGACGCCACGGCTTTATTCACTGAAGCTTTCTTT

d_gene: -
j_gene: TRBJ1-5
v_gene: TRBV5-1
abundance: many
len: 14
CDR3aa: CASSLDGVGQPQHF
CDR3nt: TGCGCCAGCAGCTTGGATGGGGTTGGGCAGCCCCAGCATTTT

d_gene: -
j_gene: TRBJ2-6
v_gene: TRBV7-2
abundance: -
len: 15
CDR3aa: CASSFGPSGANVLTF
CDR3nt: TGTGCCAGCAGCTTCGGGCCATCTGGGGCCAACGTCCTGACTTTC

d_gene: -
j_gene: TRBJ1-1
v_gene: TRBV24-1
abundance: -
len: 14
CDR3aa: CATSDDHQRGATFF
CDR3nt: TGTGCCACCAGTGACGACCATCAACGGGGGGCCACTTTCTTT

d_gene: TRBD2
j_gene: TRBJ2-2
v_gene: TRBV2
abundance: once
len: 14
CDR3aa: CASGSGRITGELFF
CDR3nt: TGTGCCAGCGGGAGCGGGAGAATCACCGGGGAGCTGTTTTTT

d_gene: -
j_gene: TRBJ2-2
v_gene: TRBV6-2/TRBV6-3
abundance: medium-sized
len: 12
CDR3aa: CASSWQAGELFF
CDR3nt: TGTGCCAGCAGTTGGCAGGCCGGGGAGCTGTTTTTT

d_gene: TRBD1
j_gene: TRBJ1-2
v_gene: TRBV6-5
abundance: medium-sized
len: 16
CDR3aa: CASSYSRQGYSYGYTF
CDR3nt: TGTGCCAGCAGTTACTCCCGACAGGGGTATAGCTATGGCTACACCTTC

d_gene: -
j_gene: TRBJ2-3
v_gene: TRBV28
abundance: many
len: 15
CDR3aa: CASSPPAARADTQYF
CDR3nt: TGTGCCAGCAGTCCCCCCGCGGCCCGGGCAGATACGCAGTATTTT

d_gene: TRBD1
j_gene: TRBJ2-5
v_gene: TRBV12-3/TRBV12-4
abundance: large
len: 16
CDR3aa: CASSPNRDRPQETQYF
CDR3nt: TGTGCCAGCAGCCCAAACCGGGACAGACCTCAAGAGACCCAGTACTTC

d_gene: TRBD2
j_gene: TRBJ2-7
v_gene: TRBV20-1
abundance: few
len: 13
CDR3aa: CSAELAGVREQYF
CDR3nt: TGCAGTGCGGAACTAGCGGGAGTACGCGAGCAGTACTTC

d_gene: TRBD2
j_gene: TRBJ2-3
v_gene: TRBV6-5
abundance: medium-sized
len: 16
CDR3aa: CASRERGGSTTNTQYF
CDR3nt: TGTGCCAGCAGGGAGCGCGGGGGGTCAACGACTAATACGCAGTATTTT

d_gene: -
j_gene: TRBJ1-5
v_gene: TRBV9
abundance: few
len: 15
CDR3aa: CASSVGAESNQPQHF
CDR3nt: TGTGCCAGCAGCGTAGGGGCAGAAAGTAATCAGCCCCAGCATTTT

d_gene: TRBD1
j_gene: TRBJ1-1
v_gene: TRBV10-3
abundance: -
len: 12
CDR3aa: CAISGTGDEAFF
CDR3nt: TGTGCCATCAGTGGAACAGGGGATGAAGCTTTCTTT

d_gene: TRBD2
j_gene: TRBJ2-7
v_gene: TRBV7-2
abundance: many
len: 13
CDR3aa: CASSLNSGGPQYF
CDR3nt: TGTGCCAGCAGCTTAAACAGCGGGGGGCCTCAGTACTTC

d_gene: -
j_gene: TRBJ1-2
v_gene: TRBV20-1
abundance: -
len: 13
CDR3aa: CSATHDRSYGYTF
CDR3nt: TGCAGTGCGACTCATGACAGGAGCTATGGCTACACCTTC

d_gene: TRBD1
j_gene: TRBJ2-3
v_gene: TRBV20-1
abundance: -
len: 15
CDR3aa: CSAKSGRGHTDTQYF
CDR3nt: TGCAGTGCTAAGTCGGGCAGGGGGCACACAGATACGCAGTATTTT

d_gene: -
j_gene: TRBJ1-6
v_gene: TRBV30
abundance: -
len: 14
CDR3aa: CAWTTGQNNSPLHF
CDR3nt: TGTGCCTGGACCACCGGTCAGAATAATTCACCCCTCCACTTT

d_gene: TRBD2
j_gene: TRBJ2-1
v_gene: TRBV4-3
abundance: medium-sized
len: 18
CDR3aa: CASSQERLAGSSYNEQFF
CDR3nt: TGCGCCAGCAGCCAAGAGAGACTAGCGGGGAGCTCCTACAATGAGCAGTTCTTC

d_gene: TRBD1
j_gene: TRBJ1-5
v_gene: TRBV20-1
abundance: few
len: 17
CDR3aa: CSARDKRQGLSNQPQHF
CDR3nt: TGCAGTGCTAGAGACAAAAGACAGGGGTTGAGCAATCAGCCCCAGCATTTT

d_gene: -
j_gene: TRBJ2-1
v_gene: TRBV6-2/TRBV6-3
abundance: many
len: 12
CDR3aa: CASSYAGYEQFF
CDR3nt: TGTGCCAGCAGTTACGCGGGCTATGAGCAGTTCTTC

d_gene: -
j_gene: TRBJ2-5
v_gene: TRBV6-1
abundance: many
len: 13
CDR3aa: CASTPRGFETQYF
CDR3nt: TGTGCCAGCACCCCGAGGGGGTTTGAGACCCAGTACTTC

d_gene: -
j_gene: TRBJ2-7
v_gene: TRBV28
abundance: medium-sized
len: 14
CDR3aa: CASSSHRTFYEQYF
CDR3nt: TGTGCCAGCAGTTCTCATCGGACCTTTTACGAGCAGTACTTC

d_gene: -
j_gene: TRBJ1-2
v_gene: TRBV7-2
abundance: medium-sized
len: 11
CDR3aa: CASSPVPGYTF
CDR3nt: TGTGCCAGCAGCCCAGTTCCTGGCTACACCTTC

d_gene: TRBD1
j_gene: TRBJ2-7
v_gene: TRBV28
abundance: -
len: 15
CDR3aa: CASSTTGTAAYEQYF
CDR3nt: TGTGCCAGCAGCACCACCGGGACAGCTGCCTACGAGCAGTACTTC

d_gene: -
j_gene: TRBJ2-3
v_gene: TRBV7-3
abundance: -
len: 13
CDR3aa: CASSHLGTDTQYF
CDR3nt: TGTGCCAGCAGCCACCTAGGCACAGATACGCAGTATTTT

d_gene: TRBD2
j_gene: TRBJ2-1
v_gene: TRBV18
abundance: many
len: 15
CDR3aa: CASSSSGRAYNEQFF
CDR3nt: TGTGCCAGCTCGTCTAGCGGGAGGGCCTACAATGAGCAGTTCTTC

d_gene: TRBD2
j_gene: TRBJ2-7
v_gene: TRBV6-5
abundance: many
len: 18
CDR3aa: CASSYSSAGGPIAYEQYF
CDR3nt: TGTGCCAGCAGTTACTCGTCGGCGGGAGGGCCCATCGCCTACGAGCAGTACTTC

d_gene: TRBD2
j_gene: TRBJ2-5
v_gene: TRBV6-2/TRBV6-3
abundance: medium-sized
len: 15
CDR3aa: CASAPSGGAQETQYF
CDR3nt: TGTGCCAGCGCTCCTAGCGGAGGGGCCCAAGAGACCCAGTACTTC

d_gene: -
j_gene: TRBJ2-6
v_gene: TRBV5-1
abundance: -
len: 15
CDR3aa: CASSLDVAGANVLTF
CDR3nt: TGCGCCAGCAGCCTGGACGTTGCTGGGGCCAACGTCCTGACTTTC

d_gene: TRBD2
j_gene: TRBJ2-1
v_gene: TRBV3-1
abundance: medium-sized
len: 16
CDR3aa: CASSQDLSGGRNEQFF
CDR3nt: TGTGCCAGCAGCCAAGATCTGAGCGGGGGGAGGAATGAGCAGTTCTTC

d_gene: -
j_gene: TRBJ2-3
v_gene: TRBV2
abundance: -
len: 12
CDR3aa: CASRGSTDTQYF
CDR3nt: TGTGCCAGCAGGGGGAGCACAGATACGCAGTATTTT

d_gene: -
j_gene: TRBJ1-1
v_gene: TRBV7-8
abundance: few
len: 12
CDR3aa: CASRPTGSRAFF
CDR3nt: TGTGCCAGCAGGCCGACAGGCTCCCGGGCTTTCTTT

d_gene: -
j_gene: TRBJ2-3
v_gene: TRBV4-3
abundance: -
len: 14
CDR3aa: CASSQVQGIDTQYF
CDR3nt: TGCGCCAGCAGCCAAGTCCAGGGAATAGATACGCAGTATTTT

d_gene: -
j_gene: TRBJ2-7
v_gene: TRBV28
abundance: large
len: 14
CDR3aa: CASRLRDPYYEQYF
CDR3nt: TGTGCCAGCAGGCTCCGGGACCCGTACTACGAGCAGTACTTC

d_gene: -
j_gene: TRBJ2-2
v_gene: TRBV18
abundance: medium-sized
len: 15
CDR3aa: CASSSRDKNTGELFF
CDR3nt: TGTGCCAGCTCATCCAGGGACAAGAACACCGGGGAGCTGTTTTTT

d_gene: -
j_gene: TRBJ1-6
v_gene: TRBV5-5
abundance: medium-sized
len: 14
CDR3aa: CASSLADGAQALHF
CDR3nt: TGTGCCAGCAGCTTGGCTGATGGGGCCCAGGCTCTTCACTTT

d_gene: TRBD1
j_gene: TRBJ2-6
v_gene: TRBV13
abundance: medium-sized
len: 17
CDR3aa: CASSPGQGVSGANVLTF
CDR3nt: TGTGCCAGCAGCCCGGGACAGGGGGTCTCTGGGGCCAACGTCCTGACTTTC

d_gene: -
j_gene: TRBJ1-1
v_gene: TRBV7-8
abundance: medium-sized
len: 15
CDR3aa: CASSLGPEGDTEAFF
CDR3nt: TGTGCCAGCAGCTTGGGCCCAGAGGGAGACACTGAAGCTTTCTTT

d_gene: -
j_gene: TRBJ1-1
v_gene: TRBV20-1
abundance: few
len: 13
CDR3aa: CSGREGANTEAFF
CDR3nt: TGCAGTGGGCGGGAAGGGGCGAACACTGAAGCTTTCTTT

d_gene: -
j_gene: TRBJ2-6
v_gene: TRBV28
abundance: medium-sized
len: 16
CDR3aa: CASSFEGLGGANVLTF
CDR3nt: TGTGCCAGCAGTTTTGAGGGTTTGGGTGGGGCCAACGTCCTGACTTTC

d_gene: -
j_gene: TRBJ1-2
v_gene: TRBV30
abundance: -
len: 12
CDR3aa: CAWSGTVYGYTF
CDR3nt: TGTGCCTGGAGTGGGACAGTATATGGCTACACCTTC

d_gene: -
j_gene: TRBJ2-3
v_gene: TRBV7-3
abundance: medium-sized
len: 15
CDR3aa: CASSLSGGGGDTQYF
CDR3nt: TGTGCCAGCAGCTTATCGGGGGGCGGCGGAGATACGCAGTATTTT

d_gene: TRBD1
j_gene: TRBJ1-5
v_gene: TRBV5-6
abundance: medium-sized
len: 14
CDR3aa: CASSSDRGNQPQHF
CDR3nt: TGTGCCAGCAGCTCGGACAGGGGCAATCAGCCCCAGCATTTT

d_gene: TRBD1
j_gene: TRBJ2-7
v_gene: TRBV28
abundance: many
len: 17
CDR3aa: CASSSSGGGQGGYEQYF
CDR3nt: TGTGCCAGCAGTTCCTCCGGAGGGGGACAGGGCGGCTACGAGCAGTACTTC

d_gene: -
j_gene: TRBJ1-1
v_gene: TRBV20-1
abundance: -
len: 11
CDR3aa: CSASQEAEAFF
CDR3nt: TGCAGTGCTAGTCAAGAGGCTGAAGCTTTCTTT